Sequencing of this TCR beta chain was carried out in a study of a mutant IDH1 vaccine in newly diagnosed glioma. About the research overall: In weeks 1, 3, 5, 7, 11, 15, 19 and 23, patients were immunized, eight times in all. Averaging roughly 40 years of age, treated patients were about 62% male and approximately 40% female. Beforehand, treatment had been radiotherapy, temozolomide, or both; the majority received both. Onset of vaccination occurred 4-6 weeks following radiotherapy alone, or with temozolomide cycles.

V dropped 1 base and J dropped 2 bases, with 13 bases sitting between them. Per the germline V gene, CDR1 is LGHNA and CDR2 is YSLEER. This CDR3 has 16 residues. Indicated time point: week 23, last vaccination. The study gave 300 ug of mutant IDH1 20-mer peptide per vaccine dose, with topical imiquimod. TCRdb keeps only in-frame clones here, not all; method: immunoSEQ multiplex PCR. This sample has just under 45,000 clones, with approximately 90% found just once. Only a few counts were recorded for this clone. What it binds is unknown. Specimen: PBMCs, collected from a glioma patient whose treatment included an IDH1 peptide vaccine. This receptor was taken from a man aged 45-65 years with glioma. The chain recombines TRBV4-3 with TRBJ2-3, with a weak D call TRBD1 (5 bases). CDR3 protein: CASSQVRAGSTDTQYF. Here the CDR3 DNA reads TGCGCCAGCAGCCAAGTAAGGGCAGGGTCCACAGATACGCAGTATTTT.